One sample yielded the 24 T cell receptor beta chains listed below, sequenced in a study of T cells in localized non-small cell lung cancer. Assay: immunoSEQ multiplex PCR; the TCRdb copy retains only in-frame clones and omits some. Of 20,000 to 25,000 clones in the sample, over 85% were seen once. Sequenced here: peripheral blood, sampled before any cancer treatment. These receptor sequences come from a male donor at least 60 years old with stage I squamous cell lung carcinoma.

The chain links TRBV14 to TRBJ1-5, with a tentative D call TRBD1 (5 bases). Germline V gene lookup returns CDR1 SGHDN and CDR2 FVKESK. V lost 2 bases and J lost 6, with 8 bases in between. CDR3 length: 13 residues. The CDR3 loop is CASSQQGPQPQHF. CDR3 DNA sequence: TGTGCCAGCAGCCAACAGGGACCTCAGCCCCAGCATTTT.

The CDR3 is CASSLQGEDSPLHF. CDR3 in DNA: TGCGCCAGCAGCTTACAGGGCGAGGATTCACCCCTCCACTTT. J is TRBJ1-6 and V is TRBV5-1; weak D call: TRBD1 (6 bases). The CDR3 extends over 14 amino acids. Germline V CDR1 and CDR2: SGHRS, YFSETQ. V lost 2 bases and J lost 8, with 11 bases in between.

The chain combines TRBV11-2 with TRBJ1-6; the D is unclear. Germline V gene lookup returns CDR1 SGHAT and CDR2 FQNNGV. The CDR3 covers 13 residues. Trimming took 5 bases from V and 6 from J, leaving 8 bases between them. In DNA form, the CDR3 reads TGTGCCAGCAGCCCCTCGGGTAATTCACCCCTCCACTTT. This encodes CASSPSGNSPLHF.

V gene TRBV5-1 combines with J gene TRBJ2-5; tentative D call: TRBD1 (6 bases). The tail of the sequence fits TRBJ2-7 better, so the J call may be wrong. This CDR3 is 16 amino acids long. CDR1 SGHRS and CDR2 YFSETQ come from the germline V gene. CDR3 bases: TGCGCCAGCAGCTTGGCCTCAGGGGCTACCTCCTACGAGCAGTACTTC. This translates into CASSLASGATSYEQYF.

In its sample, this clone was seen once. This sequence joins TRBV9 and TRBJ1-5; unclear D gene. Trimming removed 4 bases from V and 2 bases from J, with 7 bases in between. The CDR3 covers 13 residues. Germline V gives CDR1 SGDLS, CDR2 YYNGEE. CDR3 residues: CASSPGGNQPQHF. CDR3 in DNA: TGTGCCAGCAGCCCCGGGGGCAATCAGCCCCAGCATTTT.

The CDR3 DNA sequence: TGTGCCAGCAGTTACTCTGGGATCAGCGGCTACACCTTC. Translating gives CASSYSGISGYTF. The rearrangement links TRBV6-5 to TRBJ1-2; D remains ambiguous. Trimming took off 0 bases at V and 8 bases at J, with 10 bases between the two ends. The CDR3 is 13 residues long. The V gene's germline CDR1 is MNHEY and CDR2 SVGAGI.

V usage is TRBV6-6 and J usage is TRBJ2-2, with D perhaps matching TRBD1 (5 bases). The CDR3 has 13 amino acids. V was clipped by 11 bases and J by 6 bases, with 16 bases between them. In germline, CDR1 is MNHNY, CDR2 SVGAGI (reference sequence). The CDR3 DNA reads TGTGCCGAGAGCAGGGAAGGGTCCGGGGAGCTGTTTTTT. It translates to CAESREGSGELFF.

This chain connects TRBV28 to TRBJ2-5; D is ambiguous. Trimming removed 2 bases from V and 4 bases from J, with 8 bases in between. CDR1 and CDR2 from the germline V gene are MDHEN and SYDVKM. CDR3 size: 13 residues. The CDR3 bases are TGTGCCAGCAGTTTAAAGGCCCCAGAGACCCAGTACTTC. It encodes CASSLKAPETQYF. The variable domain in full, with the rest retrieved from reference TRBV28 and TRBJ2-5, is DVKVTQSSRYLVKRTGEKVFLECVQDMDHENMFWYRQDPGLGLRLIYFSYDVKMKEKGDIPEGYSVSREKKERFSLILESASTNQTSMYLCASSLKAPETQYFGPGTRLLVL.

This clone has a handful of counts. DNA for the CDR3: TGTGCCAGCAGCCATACCGGGACAGCCTACGAGCAGTACTTC. Protein sequence: CASSHTGTAYEQYF. The chain uses TRBV7-2 and TRBJ2-7, with TRBD1 identical over 7 bases. CDR3 length: 14 amino acids. Trimming removed 5 bases from V and 2 bases from J; junction bases left unmatched: 6. Germline V gene data show CDR1 as SGHTA and CDR2 as FQGNSA.

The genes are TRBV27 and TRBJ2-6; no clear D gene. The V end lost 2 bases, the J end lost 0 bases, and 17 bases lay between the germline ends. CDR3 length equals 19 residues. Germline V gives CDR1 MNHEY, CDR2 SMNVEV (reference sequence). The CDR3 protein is CASSLRPQQPSSGANVLTF. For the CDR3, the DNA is TGTGCCAGCAGTTTACGGCCCCAACAGCCGAGCTCTGGGGCCAACGTCCTGACTTTC. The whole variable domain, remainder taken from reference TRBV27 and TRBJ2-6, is EAQVTQNPRYLITVTGKKLTVTCSQNMNHEYMSWYRQDPGLGLRQIYYSMNVEVTDKGDVPEGYKVSRKEKRNFPLILESPSPNQTSLYFCASSLRPQQPSSGANVLTFGAGSRLTVL.

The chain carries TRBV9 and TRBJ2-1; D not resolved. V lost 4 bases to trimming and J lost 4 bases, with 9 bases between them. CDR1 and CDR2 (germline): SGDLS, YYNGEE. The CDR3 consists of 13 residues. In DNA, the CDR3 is TGTGCCAGCAGCCCAGTTGGGTACAATGAGCAGTTCTTC. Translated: CASSPVGYNEQFF.

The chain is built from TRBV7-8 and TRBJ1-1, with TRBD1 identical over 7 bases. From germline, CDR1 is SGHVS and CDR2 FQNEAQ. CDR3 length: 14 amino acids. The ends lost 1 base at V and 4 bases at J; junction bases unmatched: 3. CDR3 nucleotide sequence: TGTGCCAGCAGCTTAGAACAGGGGAGCACTGAAGCTTTCTTT. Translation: CASSLEQGSTEAFF.

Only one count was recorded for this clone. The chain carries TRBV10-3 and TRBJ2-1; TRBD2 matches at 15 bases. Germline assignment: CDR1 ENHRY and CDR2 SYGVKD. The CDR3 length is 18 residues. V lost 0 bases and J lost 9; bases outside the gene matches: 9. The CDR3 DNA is TGTGCCATCAGTGAGTCGAGGACTAGCGGGGGGGCTATCCGTGAGCAGTTCTTC. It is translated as CAISESRTSGGAIREQFF.

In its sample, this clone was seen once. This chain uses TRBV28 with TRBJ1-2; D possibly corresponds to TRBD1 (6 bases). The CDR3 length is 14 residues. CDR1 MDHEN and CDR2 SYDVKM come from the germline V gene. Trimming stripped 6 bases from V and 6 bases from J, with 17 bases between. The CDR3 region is CASSLEPQGNGYTF. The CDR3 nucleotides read TGTGCCAGCAGCCTCGAACCACAGGGAAATGGCTACACCTTC.

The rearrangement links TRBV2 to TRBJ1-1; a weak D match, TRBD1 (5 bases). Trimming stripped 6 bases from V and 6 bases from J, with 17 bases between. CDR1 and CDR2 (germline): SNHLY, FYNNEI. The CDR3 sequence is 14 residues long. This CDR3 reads CASRTRGRGSEAFF. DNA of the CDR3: TGTGCCAGCAGGACGAGGGGTAGGGGATCTGAAGCTTTCTTT. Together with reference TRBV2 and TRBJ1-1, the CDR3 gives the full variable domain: EPEVTQTPSHQVTQMGQEVILRCVPISNHLYFYWYRQILGQKVEFLVSFYNNEISEKSEIFDDQFSVERPDGSNFTLKIRSTKLEDSAMYFCASRTRGRGSEAFFGQGTRLTVV.

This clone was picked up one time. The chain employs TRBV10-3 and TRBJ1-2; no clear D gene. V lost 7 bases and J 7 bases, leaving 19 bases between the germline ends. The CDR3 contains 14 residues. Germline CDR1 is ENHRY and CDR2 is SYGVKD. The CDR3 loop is CAITPARDTLGYTF. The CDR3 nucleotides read TGTGCCATCACCCCGGCGAGGGATACCCTTGGCTACACCTTC.

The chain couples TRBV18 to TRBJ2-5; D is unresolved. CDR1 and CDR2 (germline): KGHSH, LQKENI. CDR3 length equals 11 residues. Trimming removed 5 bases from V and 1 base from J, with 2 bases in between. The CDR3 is CASSSQETQYF. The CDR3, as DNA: TGTGCCAGCTCATCCCAAGAGACCCAGTACTTC.

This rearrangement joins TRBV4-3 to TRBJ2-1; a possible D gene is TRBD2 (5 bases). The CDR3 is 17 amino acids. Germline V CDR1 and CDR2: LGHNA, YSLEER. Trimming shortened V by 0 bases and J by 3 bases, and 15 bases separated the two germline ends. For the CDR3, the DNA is TGCGCCAGCAGCCAAGAAAGCGGACGGAATTACTACAATGAGCAGTTCTTC. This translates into CASSQESGRNYYNEQFF.

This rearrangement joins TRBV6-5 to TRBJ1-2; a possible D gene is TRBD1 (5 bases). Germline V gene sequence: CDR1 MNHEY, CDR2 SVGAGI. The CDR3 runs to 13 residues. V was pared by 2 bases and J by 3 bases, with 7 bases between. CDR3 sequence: CASSYDSYYGYTF. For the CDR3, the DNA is TGTGCCAGCAGTTACGACAGCTACTATGGCTACACCTTC.

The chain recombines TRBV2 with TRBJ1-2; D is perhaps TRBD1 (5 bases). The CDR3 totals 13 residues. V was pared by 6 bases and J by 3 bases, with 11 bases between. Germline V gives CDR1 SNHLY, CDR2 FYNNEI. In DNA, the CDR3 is TGTGCCAGCAGGAGGGGTAGCGACTATGGCTACACCTTC. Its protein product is CASRRGSDYGYTF.

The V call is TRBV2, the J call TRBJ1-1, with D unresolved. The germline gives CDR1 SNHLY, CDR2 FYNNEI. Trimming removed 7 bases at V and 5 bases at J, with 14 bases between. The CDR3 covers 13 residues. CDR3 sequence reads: CASNGQYGTEAFF. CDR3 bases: TGTGCCAGCAATGGGCAATATGGAACTGAAGCTTTCTTT.

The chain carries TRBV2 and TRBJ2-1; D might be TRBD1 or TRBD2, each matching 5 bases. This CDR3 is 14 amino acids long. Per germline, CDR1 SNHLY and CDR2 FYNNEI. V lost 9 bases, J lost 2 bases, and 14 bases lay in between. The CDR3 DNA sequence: TGTGCCAGTAAGGAAGGGGAGACCTACAATGAGCAGTTCTTC. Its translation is CASKEGETYNEQFF.

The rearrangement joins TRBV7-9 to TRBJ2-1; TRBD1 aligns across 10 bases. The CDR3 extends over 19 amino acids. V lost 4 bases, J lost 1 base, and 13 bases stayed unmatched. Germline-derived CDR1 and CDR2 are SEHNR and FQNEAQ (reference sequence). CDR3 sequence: CASSSRQGAPAGSYNEQFF. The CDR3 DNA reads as TGTGCCAGCAGCTCACGACAGGGGGCCCCCGCGGGGTCCTACAATGAGCAGTTCTTC.

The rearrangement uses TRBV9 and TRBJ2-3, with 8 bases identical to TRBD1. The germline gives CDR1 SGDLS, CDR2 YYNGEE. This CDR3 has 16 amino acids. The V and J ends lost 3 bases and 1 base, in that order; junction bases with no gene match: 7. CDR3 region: CASSARQGMGTDTQYF. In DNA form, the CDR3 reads TGTGCCAGCAGCGCCCGACAGGGGATGGGCACAGATACGCAGTATTTT. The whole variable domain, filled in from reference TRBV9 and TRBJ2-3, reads DSGVTQTPKHLITATGQRVTLRCSPRSGDLSVYWYQQSLDQGLQFLIQYYNGEERAKGNILERFSAQQFPDLHSELNLSSLELGDSALYFCASSARQGMGTDTQYFGPGTRLTVL.